This record covers a single TCR beta chain. The target antigen is unknown. The CDR3 is 13 amino acids. Germline values: CDR1 MNHNS, CDR2 SASEGT. With 6 bases removed from V and 1 base from J, the gap between germline ends came to 10 bases. This entry comes from a study of OX40 agonist ivuxolimab in advanced cancers. Study-wide context: Three dose-escalation patients had partial responses: one with hepatocellular carcinoma and two with cutaneous melanoma. The study's findings and limits: At doses 0.1 to 3.0 mg/kg, CD4+ and CD8+ clones expanded.

Sequenced by immunoSEQ multiplex PCR; TCRdb stores in-frame clones only, minus some. In the table there are under 40,000 clones, around four fifths of which are singletons. The receptor was derived from an adult with an advanced solid tumor such as melanoma, head and neck, liver or kidney cancer. The chain carries TRBV6-1 and TRBJ2-7; D ambiguous. The sequencing used CD4+ or CD8+ T cells sorted from blood, collected in a trial of the OX40 agonist ivuxolimab. The CDR3 sequence is CASRAPSSYEQYF. The DNA of the CDR3 is TGTGCCAGCAGGGCTCCTAGTTCCTACGAGCAGTACTTC.